Listed below are T cell receptor beta chains from one sample, sequenced in a study of early T cells in non-severe SARS-CoV-2 infection. TCRdb analysed the 5' RACE reads with MiXCR anew, one entry per CDR3 protein. The sample lists around 83,000 distinct CDR3 sequences, 8% to 13% occurring once. Sequencing was performed on whole blood, taken at baseline. The source of these receptors is an adult who was a healthcare worker with PCR-confirmed SARS-CoV-2 infection or an uninfected control (not recorded which). The CDR3 runs from the conserved cysteine through the conserved F or W. A D gene is named only where the DNA matches it firmly. Some rows have no size entry. The others give once, few or many, or a class for an expanded clone.

v_gene,abundance,d_gene,j_gene,CDR3aa,CDR3nt
TRBV6-5,-,-,TRBJ2-2,CASSSEVLGELFF,TGTGCCAGCAGCTCCGAAGTACTCGGGGAGCTGTTTTTT
TRBV28,many,TRBD1,TRBJ1-2,CASSLPHPGQENGYTF,TGTGCCAGCAGTTTACCCCACCCGGGACAGGAGAATGGCTACACCTTC
TRBV20-1,-,-,TRBJ2-1,CSATGSYNEQFF,TGCAGTGCCACGGGCTCCTACAATGAGCAGTTCTTC
TRBV4-1,few,TRBD1,TRBJ2-2,CASSQDPPGGYTGELFF,TGCGCCAGCAGCCAAGATCCCCCAGGGGGTTACACCGGGGAGCTGTTTTTT
TRBV4-2,few,-,TRBJ2-2,CASSQLGLNTGELFF,TGTGCCAGCAGCCAACTTGGACTTAACACCGGGGAGCTGTTTTTT
TRBV10-3,-,-,TRBJ2-2,CATRISGGTGELFF,TGTGCCACGCGCATCAGTGGAGGCACCGGGGAGCTGTTTTTT
TRBV27,many,-,TRBJ2-4,CASSFQRGSPKNIQYF,TGTGCCAGCAGTTTTCAACGGGGAAGCCCTAAAAACATTCAGTACTTC
TRBV10-3,-,-,TRBJ1-6,CAIAQGSNSPLHF,TGTGCCATCGCGCAGGGATCGAATTCACCCCTCCACTTT
TRBV7-2,few,-,TRBJ1-6,CASSLGSLGRTAAPLHF,TGTGCCAGCAGCTTAGGTTCACTGGGGAGGACAGCGGCACCCCTCCACTTT
TRBV28,-,-,TRBJ2-7,CASSWAKGYEQYF,TGTGCCAGCAGTTGGGCGAAGGGCTACGAGCAGTACTTC
TRBV27,-,TRBD1,TRBJ2-1,CASSLISSGTGHNEQFF,TGTGCCAGCAGTTTAATATCTTCTGGGACAGGTCACAATGAGCAGTTCTTC